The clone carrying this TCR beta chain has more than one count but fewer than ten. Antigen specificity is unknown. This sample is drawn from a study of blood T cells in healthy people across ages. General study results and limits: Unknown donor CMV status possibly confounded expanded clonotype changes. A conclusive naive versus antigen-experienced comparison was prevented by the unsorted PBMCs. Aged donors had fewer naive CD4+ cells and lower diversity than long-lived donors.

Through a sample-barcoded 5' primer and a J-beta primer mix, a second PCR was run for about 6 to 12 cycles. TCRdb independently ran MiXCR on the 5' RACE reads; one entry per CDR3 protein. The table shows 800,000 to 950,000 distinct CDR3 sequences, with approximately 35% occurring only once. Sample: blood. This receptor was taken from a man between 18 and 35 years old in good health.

CDR3: CASSLAGIWNYNEQYF. The CDR3 bases are TGTGCCAGCAGCTTAGCTGGGATTTGGAACTACAATGAGCAGTACTTC. This chain uses TRBV7-2 with TRBJ2-5; D remains ambiguous. V shed 0 bases and J shed 11 bases, with 22 bases lying between them. The CDR3 runs to 16 residues. Germline V CDR1 and CDR2: SGHTA, FQGNSA.